These 27 T cell receptor beta chains share one sample of origin, sequenced in a study of shared clonotypes between healthy human individuals. Sequenced by immunoSEQ multiplex PCR; TCRdb stores in-frame clones only, minus some. The data hold roughly 1,800,000 clones, with over 85% observed a single time. Only CD45RO-negative cells positively selected for CCR7 counted as naive CD8 cells, so terminally differentiated effector memory CD45RA+ cells were excluded. Material for sequencing was naive CD8+ T cells sorted from blood. The receptors were gathered from a man aged 18-30 years in good health.

V gene TRBV29-1 combines with J gene TRBJ2-3, with D perhaps TRBD2 (5 bases). The germline V gene has CDR1 SQVTM and CDR2 ANQGSEA. This CDR3 is built from 13 residues. Trimming pared 3 bases from V and 2 bases from J, leaving 9 bases between. The CDR3 coding sequence is TGCAGCGTTGAGGGCGGGCCCACAGATACGCAGTATTTT. Its translation: CSVEGGPTDTQYF.

The count of this clone is one. The chain's CDR3 is CASSLETSTYEQYF. DNA of the CDR3: TGTGCCAGCAGCTTAGAGACTAGCACCTACGAGCAGTACTTC. V and J are TRBV11-2 and TRBJ2-7; 7 bases line up with TRBD2. The CDR3 loop spans 14 amino acids. Per the germline V gene, CDR1 is SGHAT and CDR2 is FQNNGV. V dropped 0 bases and J dropped 2; count of bases not matched to a gene: 1. The full variable domain, with the rest looked up from reference TRBV11-2 and TRBJ2-7, is EAGVAQSPRYKIIEKRQSVAFWCNPISGHATLYWYQQILGQGPKLLIQFQNNGVVDDSQLPKDRFSAERLKGVDSTLKIQPAKLEDSAVYLCASSLETSTYEQYFGPGTRLTVT.

The chain joins TRBV6-5 to TRBJ1-4; possibly TRBD1 for D (5 bases). CDR1 and CDR2 from the germline V gene are MNHEY and SVGAGI. The CDR3 is 14 residues long. V was pared by 6 bases and J by 8 bases, with 16 bases between. The CDR3 sequence is CASSLSGTGEKLFF. DNA for the CDR3: TGTGCCAGCAGCCTCTCCGGGACGGGCGAAAAACTGTTTTTT.

The chain has TRBV5-1 and TRBJ2-2; TRBD1 or TRBD2 may be the D gene (6 bases each). The CDR3 length is 17 residues. V lost 1 base, J lost 1 base, and 14 bases lay in between. Germline lookup yields CDR1 SGHRS and CDR2 YFSETQ. The CDR3 reads CASSLRPGGQNTGELFF. The CDR3 DNA is TGCGCCAGCAGCTTGCGGCCCGGGGGCCAGAACACCGGGGAGCTGTTTTTT.

The genes are TRBV28 and TRBJ2-3; weak D call: TRBD1 (5 bases). The CDR3 is 14 residues long. V lost 6 bases and J lost 2, with 12 bases in between. Germline V gives CDR1 MDHEN, CDR2 SYDVKM. CDR3 protein: CASRRQFITDTQYF. The CDR3 DNA is TGTGCCAGCAGAAGACAGTTTATCACAGATACGCAGTATTTT.

The chain links TRBV6-5 to TRBJ2-2; 8 positions match TRBD2. Losses at the gene ends were 0 bases for V and 4 bases for J; bases not matched to a gene: 4. Germline values: CDR1 MNHEY, CDR2 SVGAGI. The CDR3 has 16 residues. The CDR3 sequence is CASSYSTGGSTGELFF. In DNA form, the CDR3 reads TGTGCCAGCAGTTACTCAACGGGGGGGAGCACCGGGGAGCTGTTTTTT.

This clone was detected only a few times. The V gene is TRBV30, the J gene TRBJ1-1; D may be TRBD1 (6 bases). There are 13 residues in the CDR3. CDR1 is GTSNPN and CDR2 is SVGIG in the germline V gene (reference sequence). Trimming left V 5 bases short and J 3 bases short, with 13 bases between. CDR3: CAWDLQGYTEAFF. DNA for the CDR3: TGTGCCTGGGACTTACAGGGATACACTGAAGCTTTCTTT.

The chain is built from TRBV7-9 and TRBJ2-7, with D tentatively TRBD1 or TRBD2 (5 bases each). The CDR3 is 14 residues long. V was shortened by 5 bases and J by 3 bases, with 14 bases between the two germline ends. In germline, CDR1 is SEHNR, CDR2 FQNEAQ (reference sequence). The DNA of the CDR3 is TGTGCCAGCAGCCCTCCGGGACCTCACTACGAGCAGTACTTC. Encoded protein: CASSPPGPHYEQYF.

The gene calls are TRBV7-8 and TRBJ1-1; D might be TRBD1 (6 bases). Germline V gene data show CDR1 as SGHVS and CDR2 as FQNEAQ. The ends were cut back, 8 bases at V and 8 bases at J, with 21 bases in the middle. This CDR3 has 14 residues. The CDR3 coding sequence is TGTGCCAGCGGTTTACCGGGGGCCCCAGGGGAAGCTTTCTTT. Translation gives CASGLPGAPGEAFF.

The count of this clone is one. The chain combines TRBV5-8 with TRBJ2-1; D might be TRBD1 (6 bases). This CDR3 comprises 15 residues. The V and J ends lost 3 bases and 4 bases respectively, with 14 bases between them. From germline, CDR1 is SGHTS and CDR2 YDEGEE. This CDR3 reads CASSSGTLTYNEQFF. For the CDR3, the DNA is TGTGCCAGCAGCTCCGGGACACTAACTTACAATGAGCAGTTCTTC. Full variable domain (outside the CDR3, taken from reference TRBV5-8 and TRBJ2-1): EAGVTQSPTHLIKTRGQQATLRCSPISGHTSVYWYQQALGLGLQFLLWYDEGEERNRGNFPPRFSGRQFPNYSSELNVNALELEDSALYLCASSSGTLTYNEQFFGPGTRLTVL.

The V and J genes are TRBV2 and TRBJ2-7; D is perhaps TRBD1 (6 bases). Trimming took off 6 bases at V and 9 bases at J, with 18 bases between the two ends. The CDR3 runs to 13 residues. CDR1 and CDR2 (germline): SNHLY, FYNNEI. DNA of the CDR3: TGTGCCAGCAGACCTATGACAGGAGGTGTGCAGTACTTC. Its translation: CASRPMTGGVQYF.

Remarks on this clone: This CDR3 is also generated by other DNA sequences in the sample. The rearrangement joins TRBV5-1 to TRBJ1-5, with TRBD1 matching over 7 bases. This CDR3 is 15 amino acids long. V was pared by 1 base and J by 3 bases, with 4 bases of the junction left unmatched. Per germline, CDR1 SGHRS and CDR2 YFSETQ. CDR3 in amino acids: CASSLTGDHNQPQHF. The CDR3 nucleotides read TGCGCCAGCAGCTTGACAGGGGACCACAATCAGCCCCAGCATTTT. The complete variable domain, with remaining parts taken from reference TRBV5-1 and TRBJ1-5, reads KAGVTQTPRYLIKTRGQQVTLSCSPISGHRSVSWYQQTPGQGLQFLFEYFSETQRNKGNFPGRFSGRQFSNSRSEMNVSTLELGDSALYLCASSLTGDHNQPQHFGDGTRLSIL.

The chain combines TRBV5-3 with TRBJ1-1; D may be TRBD1 (5 bases). TRBV5-3 is an ORF; its function is uncertain. V lost 6 bases and J lost 5, with 20 bases in between. This CDR3 has 15 residues. CDR3 sequence: CARNKTGRVGTEAFF. The DNA for the CDR3 is TGTGCCAGAAACAAGACGGGCAGGGTCGGTACTGAAGCTTTCTTT.

On this clone: Other DNA sequences of this sample code for an identical CDR3. This chain joins TRBV6-5 and TRBJ2-7; the D call may be TRBD1 or TRBD2 (5 bases each). This CDR3 comprises 14 residues. Trimming stripped 5 bases from V and 0 bases from J, with 11 bases between. Germline CDR1 reads MNHEY; CDR2 reads SVGAGI. CDR3 sequence: CASSPGTVSYEQYF. In DNA, the CDR3 is TGTGCCAGCAGTCCCGGGACGGTCTCCTACGAGCAGTACTTC.

The CDR3 here is CASSHRDGNEKLFF. DNA for the CDR3: TGTGCCAGCAGTCACCGGGACGGGAATGAAAAACTGTTTTTT. The chain carries TRBV27 and TRBJ1-4; the D gene is possibly TRBD1 (5 bases). The CDR3 spans 14 residues. Trimming cost V 5 bases and J 5 bases, with 12 bases left between them. Germline-derived CDR1 and CDR2 are MNHEY and SMNVEV (reference sequence).

This chain uses TRBV29-1 with TRBJ2-3, with 10 nucleotides matching TRBD2. The CDR3 totals 16 residues. After removal of 1 base from V and 2 bases from J, the junction contained 6 bases not matched to a gene. Per germline, CDR1 SQVTM and CDR2 ANQGSEA. The CDR3 is CSVEGTLAGDTDTQYF. The CDR3 coding sequence is TGCAGCGTTGAAGGGACCCTAGCGGGGGACACAGATACGCAGTATTTT.

The genes are TRBV6-1 and TRBJ2-5; 8 bases agree with TRBD2. The CDR3 has 15 residues. V gave up 8 bases and J gave up 4 bases; unmatched junction bases: 12. Germline assignment: CDR1 MNHNS and CDR2 SASEGT. The CDR3 here is CASRSAGGMRETQYF. The CDR3 DNA sequence: TGTGCCAGCCGGAGCGCGGGAGGAATGCGAGAGACCCAGTACTTC.

CDR3 nucleotides: TGTGCCAGCAGCTTCACCCGACAGGGCCACGAGCAGTACTTC. Its protein is CASSFTRQGHEQYF. J is TRBJ2-7 and V is TRBV7-6; TRBD1 matches at 7 bases. Germline V gives CDR1 SGHVS, CDR2 FNYEAQ. The junction had 7 bases not matched to a gene; V was cut back by 3 bases and J by 5 bases. The CDR3 length is 14 residues. Full variable domain (outside the CDR3, taken from reference TRBV7-6 and TRBJ2-7): GAGVSQSPRYKVTKRGQDVALRCDPISGHVSLYWYRQALGQGPEFLTYFNYEAQQDKSGLPNDRFSAERPEGSISTLTIQRTEQRDSAMYRCASSFTRQGHEQYFGPGTRLTVT.

The chain recombines TRBV11-1 with TRBJ2-7; D perhaps matches TRBD2 (6 bases). The CDR3 spans 14 residues. V lost 1 base, J lost 3 bases, and 10 bases lay in between. Germline loops: CDR1 SGHAT, CDR2 FQDESV (reference sequence). The CDR3 bases are TGTGCCAGCAGCTTAGAACGGGGGATCTACGAGCAGTACTTC. This codes for CASSLERGIYEQYF.

This chain uses TRBV5-1 with TRBJ1-1; the match to TRBD1 covers 9 bases. CDR1 is SGHRS, CDR2 YFSETQ, per germline. V gave up 4 bases and J gave up 6 bases; unmatched junction bases: 7. This CDR3 region has 14 residues. Written as DNA, the CDR3 is TGCGCCAGCAGCCCGGGACAGGGAAGGTCTGAAGCTTTCTTT. It translates to CASSPGQGRSEAFF.

The genes are TRBV27 and TRBJ1-4; tentatively, D is TRBD1 (5 bases). V dropped 5 bases and J dropped 8 bases, with 18 bases sitting between them. The length of the CDR3 is 15 residues. Germline CDR1 is MNHEY and CDR2 is SMNVEV (reference sequence). The chain's CDR3 is CASSRGWGIGEKLFF. For the CDR3, the DNA is TGTGCCAGCAGTCGCGGGTGGGGGATCGGGGAAAAACTGTTTTTT.

The rearrangement joins TRBV4-1 to TRBJ1-1; TRBD1 is a possible D gene (5 bases). Trimming cost V 3 bases and J 4 bases, with 18 bases left between them. Germline V lookup: CDR1 MGHRA, CDR2 YSYEKL. The length of the CDR3 is 16 residues. CDR3 protein: CASSQGHLPIATEAFF. Written as DNA, the CDR3 is TGCGCCAGCAGCCAGGGGCACCTACCGATCGCCACTGAAGCTTTCTTT.

The chain employs TRBV4-3 and TRBJ2-3; 7 bases are a match to TRBD2. The length of the CDR3 is 21 residues. Germline CDR1 reads LGHNA; CDR2 reads YSLEER. Losses at the gene ends were 1 base for V and 0 bases for J; bases not matched to a gene: 19. CDR3 DNA sequence: TGCGCCAGCAGCCAAGTTTGGGGCTTCGGGGGGAGGGCCTTTAGCACAGATACGCAGTATTTT. Encoded protein: CASSQVWGFGGRAFSTDTQYF.

This rearrangement joins TRBV4-1 to TRBJ2-3; D gene unclear. The CDR3 has 13 amino acids. V was trimmed by 4 bases and J by 8 bases, leaving 13 bases between them. Germline CDR1 is MGHRA and CDR2 is YSYEKL. The CDR3, as DNA: TGCGCCAGCAGCCGCACGACACTCGGTACGCAGTATTTT. Protein: CASSRTTLGTQYF.

The V and J genes are TRBV2 and TRBJ1-2; D possibly corresponds to TRBD1 (6 bases). V dropped 7 bases and J dropped 3 bases, with 12 bases sitting between them. CDR3 size: 13 residues. Germline values: CDR1 SNHLY, CDR2 FYNNEI. The DNA for the CDR3 is TGTGCCAGCATAGGACAGTCCCACTATGGCTACACCTTC. Translated: CASIGQSHYGYTF.

This clone occurred once. CDR3 sequence: CASSLVGAGDEQYF. The DNA for the CDR3 is TGCGCCAGCAGCTTGGTAGGGGCAGGGGACGAGCAGTACTTC. V and J are TRBV5-1 and TRBJ2-7, with D perhaps TRBD1 (6 bases). This CDR3 region has 14 residues. Deletions cut 0 bases from V and 5 bases from J, with 12 bases between. Per the germline V gene, CDR1 is SGHRS and CDR2 is YFSETQ.

V and J are TRBV2 and TRBJ2-2; 9 nucleotides align to TRBD1. Germline V gene data show CDR1 as SNHLY and CDR2 as FYNNEI. The CDR3 has 13 residues. V trimming: 11 bases; J trimming: 5 bases; junction bases outside the gene matches: 6. CDR3 DNA: TGTGCCTCGGGACAGGGTCAGACCGGGGAGCTGTTTTTT. Its translation: CASGQGQTGELFF.